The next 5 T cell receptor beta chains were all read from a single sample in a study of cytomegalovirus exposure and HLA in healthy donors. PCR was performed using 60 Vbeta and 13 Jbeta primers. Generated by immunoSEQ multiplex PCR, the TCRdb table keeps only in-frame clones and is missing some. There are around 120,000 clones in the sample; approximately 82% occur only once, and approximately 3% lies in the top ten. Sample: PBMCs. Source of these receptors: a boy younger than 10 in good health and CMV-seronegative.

CDR3 bases: TGTGCCAGCAGTGACTTCCAATCTTTCGGGACAGGGTATAGCAATCAGCCCCAGCATTTT. Translating gives CASSDFQSFGTGYSNQPQHF. The chain couples TRBV6-1 to TRBJ1-5; 9 positions match TRBD1. The CDR3 runs 20 residues. Germline V gene sequence: CDR1 MNHNS, CDR2 SASEGT. V shed 3 bases and J 0 bases; nucleotides not matched to a gene: 15.

The CDR3 reads CASSLTGQAGSYEQYV. The CDR3 DNA sequence: TGTGCCAGCAGCTTAACGGGACAGGCCGGTTCCTACGAGCAGTACGTC. This chain connects TRBV5-6 to TRBJ2-7; 8 bases fit TRBD1. Per the germline V gene, CDR1 is SGHDT and CDR2 is YYEEEE. The CDR3 length is 16 residues. V was clipped by 2 bases and J by 1 base; unmatched bases: 8.

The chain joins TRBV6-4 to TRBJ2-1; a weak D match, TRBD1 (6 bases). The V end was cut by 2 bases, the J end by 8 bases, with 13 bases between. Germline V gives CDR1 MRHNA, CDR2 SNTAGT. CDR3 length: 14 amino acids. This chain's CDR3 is CASSDGRAGDEQFF. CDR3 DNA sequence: TGTGCCAGCAGTGACGGGCGGGCAGGGGATGAGCAGTTCTTC.

The CDR3 spells CASSFYGSGTGELFF. In nucleotides, the CDR3 is TGCGCCAGCAGCTTTTACGGGAGTGGGACCGGGGAGCTGTTTTTT. The chain couples TRBV5-1 to TRBJ2-2; possible D gene TRBD2, 6 bases. V was pared by 2 bases and J by 5 bases, with 13 bases between. CDR3 size: 15 residues. Germline CDR1 SGHRS, CDR2 YFSETQ. Full variable domain (remainder filled in from reference TRBV5-1 and TRBJ2-2): KAGVTQTPRYLIKTRGQQVTLSCSPISGHRSVSWYQQTPGQGLQFLFEYFSETQRNKGNFPGRFSGRQFSNSRSEMNVSTLELGDSALYLCASSFYGSGTGELFFGEGSRLTVL.

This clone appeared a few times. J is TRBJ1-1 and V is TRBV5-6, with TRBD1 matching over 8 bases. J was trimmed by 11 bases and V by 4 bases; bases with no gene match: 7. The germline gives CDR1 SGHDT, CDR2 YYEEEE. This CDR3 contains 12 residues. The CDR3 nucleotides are TGTGCCAGCAGCGTACAGGGGGACGTGGCTTTCTTT. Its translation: CASSVQGDVAFF.